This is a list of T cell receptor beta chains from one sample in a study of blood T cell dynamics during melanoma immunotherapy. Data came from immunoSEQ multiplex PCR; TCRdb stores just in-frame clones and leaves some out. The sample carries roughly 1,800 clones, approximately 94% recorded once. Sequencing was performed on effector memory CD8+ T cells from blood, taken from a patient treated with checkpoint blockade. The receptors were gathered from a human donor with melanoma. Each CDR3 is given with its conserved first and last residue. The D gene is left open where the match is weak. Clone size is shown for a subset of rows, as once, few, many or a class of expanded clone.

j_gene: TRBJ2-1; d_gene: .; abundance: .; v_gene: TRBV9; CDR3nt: TGTGCCAGCAGCGTAGGTAGTGACAATGAGCAGTTCTTC; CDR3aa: CASSVGSDNEQFF
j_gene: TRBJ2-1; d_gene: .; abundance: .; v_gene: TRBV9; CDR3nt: TGTGCCGTCGACGGGGTAAAAGGGGAGCAGTTCTTC; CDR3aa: CAVDGVKGEQFF
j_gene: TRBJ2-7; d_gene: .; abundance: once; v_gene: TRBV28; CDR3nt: TGTGCCAGCAGTCTGCACGGGACGGGGAGCTACGAGCAGTACTTC; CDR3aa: CASSLHGTGSYEQYF
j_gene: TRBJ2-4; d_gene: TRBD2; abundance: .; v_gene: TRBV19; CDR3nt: TGTGCCAGTAGTATTTCCGTAGCGGGAGGCGCCAAAAACATTCAGTACTTC; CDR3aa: CASSISVAGGAKNIQYF
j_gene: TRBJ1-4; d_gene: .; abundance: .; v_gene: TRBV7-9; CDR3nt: TGTGCCAGCAGCCGTCAAGAAAAACTGTTTTTT; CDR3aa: CASSRQEKLFF
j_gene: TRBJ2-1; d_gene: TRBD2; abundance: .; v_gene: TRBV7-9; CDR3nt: TGTGCCAGCAGCCGGACTAGCGGGAGCGAATATGAGCAGTTCTTC; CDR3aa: CASSRTSGSEYEQFF
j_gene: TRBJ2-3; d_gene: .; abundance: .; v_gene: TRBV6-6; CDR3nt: TGTGCCAGCAGTTTAGAAGGGGGCACAGATACGCAGTATTTT; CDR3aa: CASSLEGGTDTQYF
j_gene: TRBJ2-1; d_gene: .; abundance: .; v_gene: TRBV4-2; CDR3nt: TGTGCCAGCAGCCAGCGGGACTCTTACAATGAGCAGTTCTTC; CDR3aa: CASSQRDSYNEQFF
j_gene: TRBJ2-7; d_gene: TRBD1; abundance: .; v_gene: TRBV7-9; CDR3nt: TGTGCCAGCAGCCTTACTCCGACAGGGGACTACGAGCAGTACTTC; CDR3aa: CASSLTPTGDYEQYF
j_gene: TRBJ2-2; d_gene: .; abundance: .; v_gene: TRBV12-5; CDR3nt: TGTGCTACCTCGAAGAACACCGGGGAGCTGTTTTTT; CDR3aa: CATSKNTGELFF
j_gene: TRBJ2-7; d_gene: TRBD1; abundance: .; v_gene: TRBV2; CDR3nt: TGTGCCAGCAGTGAAACGACAGGGTTCTACGAGCAGTACTTC; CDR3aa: CASSETTGFYEQYF
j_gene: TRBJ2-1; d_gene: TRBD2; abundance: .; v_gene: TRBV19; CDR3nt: TGTGCCAGTAGTTTCCAGCGGGAGAGCAATGAGCAGTTCTTC; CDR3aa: CASSFQRESNEQFF
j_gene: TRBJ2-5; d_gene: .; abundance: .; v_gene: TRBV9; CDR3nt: TGTGCCAGCAGCGTAGATCAGGGAGAGACCCAGTACTTC; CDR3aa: CASSVDQGETQYF
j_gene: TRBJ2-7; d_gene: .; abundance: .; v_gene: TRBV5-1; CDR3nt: TGCGCCAGCAGCTTCCAGGGGAGCTCCTACGAGCAGTACTTC; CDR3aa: CASSFQGSSYEQYF
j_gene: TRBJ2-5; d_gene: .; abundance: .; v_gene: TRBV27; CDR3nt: TGTGCCAGCAGTTTACGCCAGGGGTCGGGGACCCAGTACTTC; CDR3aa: CASSLRQGSGTQYF
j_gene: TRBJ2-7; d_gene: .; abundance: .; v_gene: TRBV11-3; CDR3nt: TGTGCCAGCAGCTTCAATGCAGCGGACGAGCAGTACTTC; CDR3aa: CASSFNAADEQYF
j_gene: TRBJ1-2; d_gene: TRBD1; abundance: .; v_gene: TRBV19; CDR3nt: TGTGCCAGTAGTTTCGGACAGGGTGTTGGCTACACCTTC; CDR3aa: CASSFGQGVGYTF
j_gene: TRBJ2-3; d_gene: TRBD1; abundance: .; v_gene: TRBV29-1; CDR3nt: TGCAGCGTCCGCGGCGGGCGCCGGGACAGGGTGGGAGATACGCAGTATTTT; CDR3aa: CSVRGGRRDRVGDTQYF
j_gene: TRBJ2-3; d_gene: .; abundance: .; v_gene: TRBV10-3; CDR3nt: TGTGCCACCTGCCCAGGGGTCTCTACAGATACGCAGTATTTT; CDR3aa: CATCPGVSTDTQYF
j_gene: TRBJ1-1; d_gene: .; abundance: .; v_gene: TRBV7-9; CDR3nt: TGTGCCAGCAGCTTAGAGGTGGGGCCCCATGAGGCTTTCTTT; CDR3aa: CASSLEVGPHEAFF
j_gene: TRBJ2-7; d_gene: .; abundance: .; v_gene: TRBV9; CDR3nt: TGTGCCAGCAGCGTAGCTGCGAAGGGGGGCTACGAGCAGTACTTC; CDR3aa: CASSVAAKGGYEQYF
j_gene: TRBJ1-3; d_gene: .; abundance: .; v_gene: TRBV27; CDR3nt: TGTGCCAGCAGCGGGACCTCTGGAAACACCATATATTTT; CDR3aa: CASSGTSGNTIYF
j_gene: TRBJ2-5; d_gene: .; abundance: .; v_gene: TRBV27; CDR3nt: TGTGCCAGCAGTTCCCAAGGGTTCGGGGAGACCCAGTACTTC; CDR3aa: CASSSQGFGETQYF
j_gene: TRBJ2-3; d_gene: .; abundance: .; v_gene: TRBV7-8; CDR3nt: TGTGCCAGCAGCCCTACACCAGAGACTAGTTTTCGTAAAGATACGCAGTATTTT; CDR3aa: CASSPTPETSFRKDTQYF
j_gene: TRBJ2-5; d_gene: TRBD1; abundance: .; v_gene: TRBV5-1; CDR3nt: TGCGCCAGCAGCCTGGGACAGGGATGGGTCCGGGAGACCCAGTACTTC; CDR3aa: CASSLGQGWVRETQYF
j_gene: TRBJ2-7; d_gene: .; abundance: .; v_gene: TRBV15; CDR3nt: TGTGCCACCAGCAGAGTGGAGGGGTTGCACGAGCAGTACTTC; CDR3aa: CATSRVEGLHEQYF
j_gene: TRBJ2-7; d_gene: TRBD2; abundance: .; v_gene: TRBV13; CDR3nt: TGTGCCAGCAGCTTAACTAGCGACGGGTGGTACGAGCAGTACTTC; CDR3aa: CASSLTSDGWYEQYF
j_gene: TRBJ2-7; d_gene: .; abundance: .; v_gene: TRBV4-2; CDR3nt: TGTGCCAGCAGCCCCAGCGATGATGACTACGAGCAGTACTTC; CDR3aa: CASSPSDDDYEQYF
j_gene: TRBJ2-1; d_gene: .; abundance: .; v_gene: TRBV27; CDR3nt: TGTGCCAGCAGTTTATGGGACTTAGGTGAGCAGTTCTTC; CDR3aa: CASSLWDLGEQFF
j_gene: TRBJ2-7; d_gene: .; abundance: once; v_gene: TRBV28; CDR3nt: TGTGCCAGCAGTTTTTGGGGACAAGACACTGACGAGCAGTACTTC; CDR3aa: CASSFWGQDTDEQYF
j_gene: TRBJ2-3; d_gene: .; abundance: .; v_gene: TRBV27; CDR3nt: TGTGCCAGCAGTTTACTGAACACAGATACGCAGTATTTT; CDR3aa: CASSLLNTDTQYF
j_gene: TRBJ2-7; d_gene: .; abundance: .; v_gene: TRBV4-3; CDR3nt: TGCGCCAGCAGCCAAGGGAGACAGGCGAACTACGAGCAGTACTTC; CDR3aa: CASSQGRQANYEQYF
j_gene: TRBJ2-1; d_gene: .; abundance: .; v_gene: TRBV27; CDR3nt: TGTGCCAGCAGAACCCCGCCCGGGAGAGGGGTAGATGAGCAGTTCTTC; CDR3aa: CASRTPPGRGVDEQFF
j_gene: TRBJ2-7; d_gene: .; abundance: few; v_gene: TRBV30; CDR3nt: TGTGCCTGGAGGGGGTTGTCCTACGAGCAGTACTTC; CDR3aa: CAWRGLSYEQYF
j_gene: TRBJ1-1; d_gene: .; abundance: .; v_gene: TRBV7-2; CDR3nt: TGTGCCAGCTCGGAGGGGGTAATCGGGTCTGAAGCTTTCTTT; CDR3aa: CASSEGVIGSEAFF
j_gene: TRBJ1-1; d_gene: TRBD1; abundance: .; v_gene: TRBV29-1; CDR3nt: TGCAGCGTTGAAGAGGACAGGGGGGAGAACACTGAAGCTTTCTTT; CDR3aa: CSVEEDRGENTEAFF
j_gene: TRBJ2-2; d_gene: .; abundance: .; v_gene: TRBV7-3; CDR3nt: TGTGCCAGCAGCCTCAGACATCAAGGGTCGAACACCGGGGAGCTGTTTTTT; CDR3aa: CASSLRHQGSNTGELFF
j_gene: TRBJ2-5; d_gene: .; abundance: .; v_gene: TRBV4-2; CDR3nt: TGTGCCAGCAGCCAATCTCGGGGGTTGTCGGAGACCCAGTACTTC; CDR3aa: CASSQSRGLSETQYF